Sequencing of this TCR beta chain was carried out in a study of response to subunit inactivated influenza vaccine. Details on this clonotype: The antigen is undetermined.

Study results and limitations: A suggestion made by the authors is that each seasonal influenza vaccination recruits few new T cells.

TCRdb re-analysed the RT-PCR reads in MiXCR, keeping a single row per CDR3 protein. The repertoire holds some 190,000 distinct CDR3 sequences, with about 15% as singletons. The sequences come from CD8+ T cells sorted from PBMCs, collected more than 4 days after vaccination. The TCR originated in a man in his forties or fifties who received an inactivated influenza vaccine.

Written as DNA, the CDR3 is TGTGCCAGCAGTTACTGCTGGCGGGGGGGCCTTGAGACCCAGTACTTC. This codes for CASSYCWRGGLETQYF. V and J are TRBV6-2 or TRBV6-3 and TRBJ2-5, with 9 bases fitting TRBD2. The ends lost 1 base at V and 5 bases at J; junction bases unmatched: 8. Germline CDR1 is MNHEY and CDR2 is SVGEGT. The CDR3 has 16 residues.